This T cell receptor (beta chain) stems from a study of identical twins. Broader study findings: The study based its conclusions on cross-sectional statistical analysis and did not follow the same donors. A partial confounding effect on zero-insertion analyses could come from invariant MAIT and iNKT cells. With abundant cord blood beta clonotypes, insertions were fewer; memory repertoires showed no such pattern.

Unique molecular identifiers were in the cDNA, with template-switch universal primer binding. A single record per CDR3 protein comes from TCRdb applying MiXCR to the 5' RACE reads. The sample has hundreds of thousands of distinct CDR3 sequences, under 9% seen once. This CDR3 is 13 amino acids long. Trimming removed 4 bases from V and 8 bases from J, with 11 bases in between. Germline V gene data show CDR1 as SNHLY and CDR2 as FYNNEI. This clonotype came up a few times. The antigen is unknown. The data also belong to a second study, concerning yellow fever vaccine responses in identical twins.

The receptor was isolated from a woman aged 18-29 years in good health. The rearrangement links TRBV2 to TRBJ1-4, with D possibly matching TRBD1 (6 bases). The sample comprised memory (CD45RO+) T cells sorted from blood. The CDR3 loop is CASSVGGAEKLFF. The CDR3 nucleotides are TGTGCCAGCAGTGTTGGGGGGGCGGAAAAACTGTTTTTT.